This T cell receptor beta chain was sequenced during a study of response to subunit inactivated influenza vaccine. General study findings and limits: The authors proposed limited new T cell recruitment per seasonal influenza vaccination.

With regard to this clonotype: What it binds is not known.

The CDR3 runs to 13 residues. The V end lost 3 bases, the J end lost 5 bases, and 8 bases lay between the germline ends. TCRdb re-called the RT-PCR reads through MiXCR, storing one row per CDR3 protein. The top ten hold 11% of the sample, which has roughly 700,000 distinct CDR3 sequences, 15% to 19% seen once. This receptor was identified in a man aged 50 to 60 who received an inactivated influenza vaccine. The input for sequencing was PBMCs from blood, taken 11 to 12 days after vaccination. The rearrangement links TRBV12-3 or TRBV12-4 to TRBJ2-1; TRBD2 is a possible D gene (5 bases). CDR3 in amino acids: CASSFFGDNEQFF. In nucleotides, the CDR3 is TGTGCCAGCAGTTTTTTCGGGGACAATGAGCAGTTCTTC.